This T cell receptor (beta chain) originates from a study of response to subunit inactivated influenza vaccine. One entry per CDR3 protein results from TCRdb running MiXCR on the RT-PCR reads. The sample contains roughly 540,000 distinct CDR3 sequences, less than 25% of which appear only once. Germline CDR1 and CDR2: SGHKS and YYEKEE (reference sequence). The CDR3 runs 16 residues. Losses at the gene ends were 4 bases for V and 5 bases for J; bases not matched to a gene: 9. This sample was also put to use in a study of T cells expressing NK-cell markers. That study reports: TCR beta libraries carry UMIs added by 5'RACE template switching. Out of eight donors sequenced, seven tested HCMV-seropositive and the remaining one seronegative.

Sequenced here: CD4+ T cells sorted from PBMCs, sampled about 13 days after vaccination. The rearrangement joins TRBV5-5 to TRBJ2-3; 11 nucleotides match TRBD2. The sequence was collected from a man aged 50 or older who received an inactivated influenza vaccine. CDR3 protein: CASSPGLAAPLDTQYF. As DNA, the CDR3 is TGTGCCAGCAGCCCGGGACTAGCGGCCCCCTTAGATACGCAGTATTTT.